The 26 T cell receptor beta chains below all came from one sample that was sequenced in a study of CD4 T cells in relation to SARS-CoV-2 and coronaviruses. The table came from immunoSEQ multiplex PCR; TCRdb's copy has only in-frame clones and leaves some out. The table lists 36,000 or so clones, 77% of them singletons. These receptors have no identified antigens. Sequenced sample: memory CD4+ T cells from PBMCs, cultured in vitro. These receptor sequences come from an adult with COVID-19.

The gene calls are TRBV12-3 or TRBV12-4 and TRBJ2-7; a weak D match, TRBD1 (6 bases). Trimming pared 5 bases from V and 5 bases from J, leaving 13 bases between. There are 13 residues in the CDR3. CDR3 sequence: CASSPGELDEQYF. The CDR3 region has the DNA TGTGCCAGCAGTCCAGGGGAACTGGACGAGCAGTACTTC.

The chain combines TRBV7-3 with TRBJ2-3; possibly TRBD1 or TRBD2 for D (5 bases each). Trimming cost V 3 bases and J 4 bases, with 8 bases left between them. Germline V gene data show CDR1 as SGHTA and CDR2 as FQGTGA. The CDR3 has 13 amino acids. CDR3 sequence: CASSFGTADTQYF. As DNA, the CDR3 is TGTGCCAGCAGCTTCGGGACCGCAGATACGCAGTATTTT.

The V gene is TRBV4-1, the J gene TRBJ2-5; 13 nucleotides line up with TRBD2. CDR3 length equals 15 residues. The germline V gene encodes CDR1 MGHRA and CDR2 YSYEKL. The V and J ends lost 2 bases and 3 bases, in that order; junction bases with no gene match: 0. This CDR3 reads CASSQTSGREETQYF. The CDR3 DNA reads TGCGCCAGCAGCCAAACTAGCGGGAGGGAAGAGACCCAGTACTTC.

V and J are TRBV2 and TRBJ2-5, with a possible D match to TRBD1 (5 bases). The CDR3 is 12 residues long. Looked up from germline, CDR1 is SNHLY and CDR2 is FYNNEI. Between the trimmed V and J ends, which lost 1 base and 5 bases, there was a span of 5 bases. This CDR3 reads CASSEGGETQYF. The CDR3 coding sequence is TGTGCCAGCAGTGAAGGGGGCGAGACCCAGTACTTC.

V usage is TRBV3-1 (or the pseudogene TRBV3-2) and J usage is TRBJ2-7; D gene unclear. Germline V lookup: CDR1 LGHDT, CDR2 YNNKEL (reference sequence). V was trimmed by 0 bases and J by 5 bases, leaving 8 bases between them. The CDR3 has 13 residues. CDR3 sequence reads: CASSQDAGNEQYF. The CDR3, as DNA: TGTGCCAGCAGCCAAGACGCAGGCAACGAGCAGTACTTC.

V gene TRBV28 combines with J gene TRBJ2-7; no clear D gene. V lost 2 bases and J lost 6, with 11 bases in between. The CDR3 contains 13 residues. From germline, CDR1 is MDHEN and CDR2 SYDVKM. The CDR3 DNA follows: TGTGCCAGCAGTTTAATTGGAAGTGGCGAGCAGTACTTC. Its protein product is CASSLIGSGEQYF.

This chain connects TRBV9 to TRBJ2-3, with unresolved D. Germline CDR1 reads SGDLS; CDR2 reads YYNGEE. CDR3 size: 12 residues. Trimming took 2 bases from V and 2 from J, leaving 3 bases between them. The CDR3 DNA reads TGTGCCAGCAGCGTGATCACAGATACGCAGTATTTT. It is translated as CASSVITDTQYF.

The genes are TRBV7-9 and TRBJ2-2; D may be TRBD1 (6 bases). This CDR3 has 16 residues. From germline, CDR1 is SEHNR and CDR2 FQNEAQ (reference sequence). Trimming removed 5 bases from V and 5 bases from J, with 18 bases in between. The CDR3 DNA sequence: TGTGCCAGCAGCCAACACCAGGGGCGGCCAACCGGGGAGCTGTTTTTT. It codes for CASSQHQGRPTGELFF.

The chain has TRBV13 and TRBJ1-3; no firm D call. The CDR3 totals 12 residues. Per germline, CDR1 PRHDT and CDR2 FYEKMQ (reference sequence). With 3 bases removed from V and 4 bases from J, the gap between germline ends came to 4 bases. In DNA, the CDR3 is TGTGCCAGCAGCTTTGGGGGAAACACCATATATTTT. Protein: CASSFGGNTIYF.

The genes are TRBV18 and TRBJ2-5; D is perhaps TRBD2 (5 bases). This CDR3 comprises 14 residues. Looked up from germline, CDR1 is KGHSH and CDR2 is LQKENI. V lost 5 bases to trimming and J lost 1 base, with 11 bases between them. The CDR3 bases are TGTGCCAGCTCAGGGAGTACGGGCCAAGAGACCCAGTACTTC. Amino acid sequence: CASSGSTGQETQYF.

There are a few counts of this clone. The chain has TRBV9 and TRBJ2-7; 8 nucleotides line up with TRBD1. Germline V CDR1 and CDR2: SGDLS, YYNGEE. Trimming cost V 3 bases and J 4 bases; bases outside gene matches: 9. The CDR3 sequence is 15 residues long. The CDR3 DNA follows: TGTGCCAGCAGCGCCCGACCCCAGGGGGCTTACGAGCAGTACTTC. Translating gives CASSARPQGAYEQYF.

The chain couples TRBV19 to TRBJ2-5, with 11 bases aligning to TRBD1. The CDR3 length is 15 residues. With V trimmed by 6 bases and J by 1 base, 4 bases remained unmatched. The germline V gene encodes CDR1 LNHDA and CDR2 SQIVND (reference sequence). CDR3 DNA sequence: TGTGCCAGTAGGGGGGACAGGGGGATCCAAGAGACCCAGTACTTC. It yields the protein CASRGDRGIQETQYF.

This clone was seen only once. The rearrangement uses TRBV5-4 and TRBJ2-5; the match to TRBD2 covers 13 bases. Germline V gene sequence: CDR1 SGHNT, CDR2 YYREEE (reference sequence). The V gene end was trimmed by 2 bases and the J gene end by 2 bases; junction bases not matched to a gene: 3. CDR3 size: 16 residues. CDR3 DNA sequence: TGTGCCAGCAGCTTTGGGACTAGCGGGATTCAAGAGACCCAGTACTTC. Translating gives CASSFGTSGIQETQYF.

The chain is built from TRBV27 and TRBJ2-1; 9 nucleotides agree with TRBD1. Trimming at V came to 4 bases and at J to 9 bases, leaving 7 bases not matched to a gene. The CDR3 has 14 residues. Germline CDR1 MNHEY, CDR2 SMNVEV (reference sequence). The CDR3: CASSSGTGLGEQFF. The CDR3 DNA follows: TGTGCCAGCAGTTCCGGGACAGGGTTGGGTGAGCAGTTCTTC.

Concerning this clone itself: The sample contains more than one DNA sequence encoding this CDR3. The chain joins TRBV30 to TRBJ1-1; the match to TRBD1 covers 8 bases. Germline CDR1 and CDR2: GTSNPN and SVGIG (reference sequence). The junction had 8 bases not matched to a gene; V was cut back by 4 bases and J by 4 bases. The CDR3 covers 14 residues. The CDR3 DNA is TGTGCCTGGAAAAAGACAGGGGTAGCCACTGAAGCTTTCTTT. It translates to CAWKKTGVATEAFF.

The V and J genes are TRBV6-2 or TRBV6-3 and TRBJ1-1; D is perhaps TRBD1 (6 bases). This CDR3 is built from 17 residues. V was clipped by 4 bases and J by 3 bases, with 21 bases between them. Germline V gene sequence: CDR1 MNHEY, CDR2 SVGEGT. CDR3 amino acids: CASSLQWGRESDTEAFF. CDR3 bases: TGTGCCAGCAGTTTACAATGGGGGCGCGAGTCGGACACTGAAGCTTTCTTT.

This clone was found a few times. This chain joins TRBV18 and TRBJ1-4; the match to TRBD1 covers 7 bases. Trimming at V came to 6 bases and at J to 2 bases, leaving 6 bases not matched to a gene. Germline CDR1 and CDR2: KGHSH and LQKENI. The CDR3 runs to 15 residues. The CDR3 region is CASSQQGPTNEKLFF. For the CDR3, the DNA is TGTGCCAGCTCTCAACAGGGGCCTACTAATGAAAAACTGTTTTTT.

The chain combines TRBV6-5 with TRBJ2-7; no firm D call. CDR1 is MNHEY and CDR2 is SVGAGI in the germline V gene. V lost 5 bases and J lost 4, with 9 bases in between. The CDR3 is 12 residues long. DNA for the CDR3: TGTGCCAGCAGTCGTAACCAGTACGAGCAGTACTTC. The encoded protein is CASSRNQYEQYF.

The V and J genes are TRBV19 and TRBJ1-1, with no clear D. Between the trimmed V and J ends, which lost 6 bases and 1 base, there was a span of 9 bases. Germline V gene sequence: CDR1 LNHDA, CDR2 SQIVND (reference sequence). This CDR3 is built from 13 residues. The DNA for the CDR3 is TGTGCCAGTAGCCGCGTGGAGAACACTGAAGCTTTCTTT. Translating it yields CASSRVENTEAFF.

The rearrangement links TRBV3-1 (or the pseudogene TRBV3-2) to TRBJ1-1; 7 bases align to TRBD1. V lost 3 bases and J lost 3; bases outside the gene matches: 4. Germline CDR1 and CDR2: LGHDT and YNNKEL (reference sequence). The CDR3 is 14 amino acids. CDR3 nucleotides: TGTGCCAGCAGCCATAGACAGGGATACACTGAAGCTTTCTTT. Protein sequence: CASSHRQGYTEAFF.

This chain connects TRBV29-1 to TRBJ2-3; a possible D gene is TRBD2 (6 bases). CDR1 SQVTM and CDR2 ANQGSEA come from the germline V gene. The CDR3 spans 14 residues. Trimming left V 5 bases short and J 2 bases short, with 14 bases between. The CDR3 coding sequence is TGCAGCGTTCAGAAAGGAGGGGTCACAGATACGCAGTATTTT. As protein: CSVQKGGVTDTQYF.

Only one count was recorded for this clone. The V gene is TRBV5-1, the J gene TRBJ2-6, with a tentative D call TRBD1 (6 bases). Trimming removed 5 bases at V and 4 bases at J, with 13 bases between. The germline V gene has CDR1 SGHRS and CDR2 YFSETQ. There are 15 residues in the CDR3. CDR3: CASSRPGEGANVLTF. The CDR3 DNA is TGCGCCAGCAGTAGACCAGGGGAAGGGGCCAACGTCCTGACTTTC.

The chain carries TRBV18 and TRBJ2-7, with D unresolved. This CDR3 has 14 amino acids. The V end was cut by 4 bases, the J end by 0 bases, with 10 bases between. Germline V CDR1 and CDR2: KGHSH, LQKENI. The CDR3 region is CASSLSRSSYEQYF. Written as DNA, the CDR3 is TGTGCCAGCTCACTATCAAGGAGCTCCTACGAGCAGTACTTC.

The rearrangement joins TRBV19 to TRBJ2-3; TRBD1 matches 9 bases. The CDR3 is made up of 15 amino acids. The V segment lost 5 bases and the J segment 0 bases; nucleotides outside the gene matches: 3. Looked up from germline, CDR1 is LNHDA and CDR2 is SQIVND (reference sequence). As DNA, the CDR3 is TGTGCCAGTAGTTGGACAGGGGCTAGCACAGATACGCAGTATTTT. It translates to CASSWTGASTDTQYF.

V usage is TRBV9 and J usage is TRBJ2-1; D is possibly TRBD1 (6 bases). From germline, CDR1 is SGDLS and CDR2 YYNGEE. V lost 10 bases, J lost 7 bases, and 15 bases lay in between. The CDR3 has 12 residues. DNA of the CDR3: TGTGCCTCGGCAGGGGTTACTAATGAGCAGTTCTTC. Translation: CASAGVTNEQFF. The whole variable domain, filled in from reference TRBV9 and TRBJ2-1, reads DSGVTQTPKHLITATGQRVTLRCSPRSGDLSVYWYQQSLDQGLQFLIQYYNGEERAKGNILERFSAQQFPDLHSELNLSSLELGDSALYFCASAGVTNEQFFGPGTRLTVL.

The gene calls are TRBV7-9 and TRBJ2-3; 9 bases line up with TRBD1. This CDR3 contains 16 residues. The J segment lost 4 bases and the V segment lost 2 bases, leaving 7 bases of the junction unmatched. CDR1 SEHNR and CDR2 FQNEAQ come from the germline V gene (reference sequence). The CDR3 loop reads CASSLSGTGTSDTQYF. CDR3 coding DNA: TGTGCCAGCAGCTTATCGGGGACAGGGACGTCAGATACGCAGTATTTT.